These 3 T cell receptor beta chains were sequenced from one sample in a study of human T cells and chemical hapten exposure. TCRdb used MiXCR to reprocess the RACE reads, holding one entry per CDR3 protein. The sample yields about 82,000 distinct CDR3 sequences, approximately 10% seen once. Sample time point: patch test 3, about 24 weeks after DPC sensitization. Indicated treatment: therapeutic diphenylcyclopropenone sensitization with weekly scalp DPC. The specimen comprised whole blood, sampled in connection with sensitization to the hapten diphenylcyclopropenone (DPC). The receptors come from a woman in her forties or fifties with alopecia areata. Some clones in this sample may be carry-over from other donors' samples.

J is TRBJ1-6 and V is TRBV9; D remains ambiguous. V lost 2 bases and J 3 bases, leaving 12 bases between the germline ends. From germline, CDR1 is SGDLS and CDR2 YYNGEE. The CDR3 has 16 residues. The CDR3 nucleotides are TGTGCCAGCAGCGTGGGCACTGGACTCTATAATTCACCCCTCCACTTT. Translation gives CASSVGTGLYNSPLHF. The entire variable domain, with the rest obtained from reference TRBV9 and TRBJ1-6, is as follows: DSGVTQTPKHLITATGQRVTLRCSPRSGDLSVYWYQQSLDQGLQFLIQYYNGEERAKGNILERFSAQQFPDLHSELNLSSLELGDSALYFCASSVGTGLYNSPLHFGNGTRLTVT.

The V call is TRBV28, the J call TRBJ2-3; 15 bases align to TRBD2. The CDR3 extends over 17 amino acids. Trimming cost V 2 bases and J 6 bases; bases outside gene matches: 6. Germline CDR1 and CDR2: MDHEN and SYDVKM. The CDR3 region is CASSLSSGTSGRDTQYF. The CDR3 region has the DNA TGTGCCAGCAGTTTAAGTTCGGGGACTAGCGGGAGGGATACGCAGTATTTT.

This chain links TRBV12-3 or TRBV12-4 with TRBJ2-3; the D gene could be TRBD1 or TRBD2 (5 bases each). Deletions cut 6 bases from V and 0 bases from J, with 13 bases between. The CDR3 runs to 15 residues. The CDR3 region is CASRVGTASTDTQYF. CDR3 DNA: TGTGCCAGCAGGGTCGGGACGGCAAGCACAGATACGCAGTATTTT.